Each of the 25 T cell receptor beta chains below was sequenced from the same sample in a study of T cells after yellow fever vaccination. TCRdb re-called the 5' RACE reads with MiXCR, one entry per CDR3 protein. Of 200,000 to 250,000 distinct CDR3 sequences in the sample, 6.5% to 8.5% were seen once. Sequencing was performed on CD4+ T cells sorted from PBMCs, taken 15 days after the yellow fever booster vaccination. The receptors originated from a man under 40 who received the YFV17D yellow fever vaccine.

This clonotype has ten or more counts. The chain uses TRBV20-1 and TRBJ1-4; 8 nucleotides agree with TRBD1. After removal of 3 bases from V and 6 bases from J, the junction contained 3 bases not matched to a gene. This CDR3 is 13 amino acids long. Germline-derived CDR1 and CDR2 are DFQATT and SNEGSKA (reference sequence). The CDR3 protein is CSARIRGHEKLFF. The CDR3 bases are TGCAGTGCTAGGATCAGGGGGCATGAAAAACTGTTTTTT.

This chain joins TRBV7-2 and TRBJ1-3, with D tentatively TRBD1 (5 bases). The V gene lost 2 bases and the J gene lost 0 bases, with 14 bases spanning the gap. CDR1 and CDR2 (germline): SGHTA, FQGNSA. There are 17 residues in the CDR3. CDR3 residues: CASSLYGRGFSGNTIYF. The CDR3, as DNA: TGTGCCAGCAGCTTATATGGGCGGGGCTTCTCTGGAAACACCATATATTTT.

The sample holds a few counts of this clonotype. CDR3 coding DNA: TGCGCCAGCAGCTTGAACCCGGGACACCCCTCAGATACGCAGTATTTT. It encodes CASSLNPGHPSDTQYF. The chain links TRBV5-1 to TRBJ2-3; tentative D call: TRBD1 (6 bases). Trimming left V 1 base short and J 4 bases short, with 16 bases between. The CDR3 length is 16 residues. The V gene's germline CDR1 is SGHRS and CDR2 YFSETQ.

This clonotype was found many times. J is TRBJ2-3 and V is TRBV5-1; 8 bases align to TRBD1. Trimming cost V 3 bases and J 4 bases; bases outside gene matches: 7. CDR1 and CDR2 (germline): SGHRS, YFSETQ. The CDR3 is 15 amino acids. Written as DNA, the CDR3 is TGCGCCAGCAGCTCGGACAGGGCGAGGGCAGATACGCAGTATTTT. Its protein product is CASSSDRARADTQYF.

This clonotype was picked up a small number of times. This chain connects TRBV12-3 or TRBV12-4 to TRBJ2-7; 11 bases agree with TRBD2. This CDR3 spans 14 amino acids. V lost 7 bases, J lost 2 bases, and 4 bases stayed unmatched. The CDR3 here is CASTTSGSAYEQYF. DNA for the CDR3: TGTGCCAGCACTACTAGCGGGAGTGCCTACGAGCAGTACTTC.

This clonotype occurred many times. The J gene is TRBJ1-1, the V gene TRBV20-1, with D perhaps TRBD1 (5 bases). This CDR3 spans 11 amino acids. The germline V and J ends were trimmed by 8 bases and 3 bases, with 10 bases remaining between them. Germline V gene lookup returns CDR1 DFQATT and CDR2 SNEGSKA (reference sequence). CDR3 sequence: CSPFRDTEAFF. CDR3 in DNA: TGCAGTCCCTTCAGGGACACTGAAGCTTTCTTT.

The chain is built from TRBV20-1 and TRBJ1-3; TRBD1 might be the D (5 bases). Deletions cut 5 bases from V and 1 base from J, with 15 bases between. The CDR3 has 15 residues. CDR1 and CDR2 from the germline V gene are DFQATT and SNEGSKA (reference sequence). The CDR3 is CSAPRDAESGNTIYF. CDR3 DNA sequence: TGCAGTGCTCCCCGGGACGCCGAGTCTGGAAACACCATATATTTT.

This clonotype turned up a few times. The chain recombines TRBV15 with TRBJ1-2, with D perhaps TRBD1 (5 bases). V was pared by 5 bases and J by 4 bases, with 17 bases between. The CDR3 totals 15 residues. The germline V gene has CDR1 LNHNV and CDR2 YYDKDF (reference sequence). CDR3 sequence reads: CATSQQGTGSYGYTF. The CDR3 DNA reads TGTGCCACCAGCCAACAAGGGACGGGGAGCTATGGCTACACCTTC.

In this sample, this clonotype turned up a few times. The chain is built from TRBV7-2 and TRBJ2-3; no firm D call. Trimming shortened V by 5 bases and J by 6 bases, and 12 bases separated the two germline ends. CDR1 and CDR2 (germline): SGHTA, FQGNSA. The CDR3 extends over 13 amino acids. The CDR3 reads CASSRSRLDTQYF. CDR3 DNA: TGTGCCAGCAGCCGTTCTCGTTTGGATACGCAGTATTTT.

V and J are TRBV20-1 and TRBJ2-3; 14 nucleotides line up with TRBD2. The V gene's germline CDR1 is DFQATT and CDR2 SNEGSKA (reference sequence). The CDR3 runs 18 residues. V dropped 0 bases and J dropped 4; count of bases not matched to a gene: 9. The CDR3 here is CSARDRSGTSGSPDTQYF. The CDR3 DNA reads as TGCAGTGCTAGAGATAGGTCTGGGACTAGCGGGAGCCCAGATACGCAGTATTTT.

This clonotype was counted a few times. The V call is TRBV5-4, the J call TRBJ2-7; the match to TRBD2 covers 13 bases. V was pared by 3 bases and J by 3 bases, with 6 bases of the junction left unmatched. CDR1 is SGHNT, CDR2 YYREEE, per germline (reference sequence). This CDR3 has 16 amino acids. CDR3 sequence reads: CASSSGGLAGNYEQYF. The CDR3 nucleotides read TGTGCCAGCAGCTCCGGGGGACTAGCGGGAAACTACGAGCAGTACTTC.

V is TRBV4-3 and J is TRBJ2-7, with D tentatively TRBD2 (7 bases). V was clipped by 4 bases and J by 2 bases, with 18 bases between them. The CDR3 has 16 residues. Germline V gives CDR1 LGHNA, CDR2 YSLEER. CDR3 residues: CASSRMLGGAPYEQYF. The CDR3 nucleotides read TGCGCCAGCAGCCGGATGCTTGGGGGGGCTCCCTACGAGCAGTACTTC.

To note about this clonotype: A read error may account for a junction end that differs from germline. The chain is built from TRBV7-9 and TRBJ2-4; 7 nucleotides match TRBD2. Germline CDR1 and CDR2: SEHNR and FQNEAQ (reference sequence). This CDR3 contains 13 residues. The CDR3 coding sequence is TGTGCCAGCAGCTCCGGGGGGAAAAGCATTCAGTACTTC. This codes for CASSSGGKSIQYF.

This clonotype was seen at least ten times. The J gene is TRBJ2-2, the V gene TRBV24-1; D call uncertain. Deletions cut 1 base from V and 6 bases from J, with 5 bases between. The CDR3 totals 13 residues. Germline V gene lookup returns CDR1 KGHDR and CDR2 SFDVKD. The CDR3 coding sequence is TGTGCCACCAGTGATTTACGGTCCGGGGAGCTGTTTTTT. It yields the protein CATSDLRSGELFF.

This chain uses TRBV19 with TRBJ2-1; TRBD2 aligns across 7 bases. The CDR3 is 14 amino acids. V lost 7 bases and J lost 7; bases outside the gene matches: 10. Germline loops: CDR1 LNHDA, CDR2 SQIVND (reference sequence). Here the CDR3 DNA reads TGTGCCAGTACCTGGGAGGGCCAGCGGAATGAGCAGTTCTTC. It yields the protein CASTWEGQRNEQFF.

The chain couples TRBV12-3 or TRBV12-4 to TRBJ2-7; the match to TRBD1 covers 7 bases. V gave up 4 bases and J gave up 2 bases; unmatched junction bases: 2. The CDR3 is made up of 13 amino acids. The CDR3 protein is CASSSDRTYEQYF. The CDR3 region has the DNA TGTGCCAGCAGTTCGGACAGGACCTACGAGCAGTACTTC.

In this sample, this clonotype turned up many times. The V call is TRBV5-1, the J call TRBJ2-1; possibly TRBD1 or TRBD2 for D (5 bases each). V shed 1 base and J shed 5 bases, with 16 bases lying between them. The CDR3 runs to 16 residues. Germline CDR1 SGHRS, CDR2 YFSETQ. The CDR3 region is CASSLSSPGPNNEQFF. DNA of the CDR3: TGCGCCAGCAGCTTGAGTTCCCCGGGGCCCAACAATGAGCAGTTCTTC.

The sample holds a few counts of this clonotype. The V gene is TRBV24-1, the J gene TRBJ1-3, with unresolved D. Per germline, CDR1 KGHDR and CDR2 SFDVKD. V was pared by 7 bases and J by 0 bases, with 6 bases between. CDR3 length: 13 residues. The CDR3 loop reads CATSKSSGNTIYF. Here the CDR3 DNA reads TGTGCCACCAGCAAGAGCTCTGGAAACACCATATATTTT.

This clonotype was counted ten times or more. V gene TRBV10-3 combines with J gene TRBJ2-7; no definite D call. The germline V gene encodes CDR1 ENHRY and CDR2 SYGVKD. Trimming cost V 8 bases and J 2 bases, with 13 bases left between them. The CDR3 spans 13 residues. The CDR3 sequence is CAIWSPTAYEQYF. CDR3 DNA sequence: TGTGCCATCTGGTCCCCTACCGCCTACGAGCAGTACTTC.

In its sample, this clonotype was seen many times. The gene calls are TRBV5-1 and TRBJ2-5, with TRBD2 matching over 8 bases. Germline values: CDR1 SGHRS, CDR2 YFSETQ. Germline trimming cut 5 bases from V and 4 bases from J; bases unmatched to any gene: 13. This CDR3 region has 16 residues. CDR3 bases: TGCGCCAGCAGTCATCGTTCCCCCACTAGCGGAGAGACCCAGTACTTC. This encodes CASSHRSPTSGETQYF.

The table lists this clonotype with a few counts. The J gene is TRBJ1-5, the V gene TRBV29-1; the D gene is possibly TRBD1 (5 bases). This CDR3 is 12 amino acids long. The germline V and J ends were trimmed by 4 bases and 4 bases, with 8 bases remaining between them. Germline V gene sequence: CDR1 SQVTM, CDR2 ANQGSEA. CDR3 DNA: TGCAGCGTTGCCGGGGGGAATCAGCCCCAGCATTTT. Translation gives CSVAGGNQPQHF.

J is TRBJ1-1 and V is TRBV19; TRBD1 is a possible D gene (5 bases). Germline V lookup: CDR1 LNHDA, CDR2 SQIVND (reference sequence). The CDR3 spans 14 residues. Trimming took 5 bases from V and 6 from J, leaving 16 bases between them. Here the CDR3 reads CASSVDGRGAEAFF. For the CDR3, the DNA is TGTGCCAGTAGTGTTGATGGTAGGGGAGCTGAAGCTTTCTTT.

For the CDR3, the DNA is TGTGCCAGCAGTGAATTAGCGGGGACCACAGATACGCAGTATTTT. It encodes CASSELAGTTDTQYF. V gene TRBV6-4 combines with J gene TRBJ2-3, with 8 bases lining up with TRBD2. V gave up 3 bases and J gave up 2 bases; unmatched junction bases: 4. This CDR3 has 15 residues. Germline CDR1 is MRHNA and CDR2 is SNTAGT.

This clonotype has just a few counts. The chain is built from TRBV12-3 or TRBV12-4 and TRBJ2-1; D is unclear. The germline V and J ends were trimmed by 6 bases and 0 bases, with 15 bases remaining between them. There are 16 residues in the CDR3. The CDR3 sequence: CASRPHLGSSYNEQFF. The CDR3 DNA reads TGTGCCAGCAGACCCCACTTAGGATCCTCCTACAATGAGCAGTTCTTC.

This clonotype was detected only a few times. The V gene is TRBV5-1, the J gene TRBJ2-5; weak D call: TRBD1 (6 bases). Trimming shortened V by 0 bases and J by 0 bases, and 12 bases separated the two germline ends. Germline loops: CDR1 SGHRS, CDR2 YFSETQ. The CDR3 totals 16 residues. The CDR3 bases are TGCGCCAGCAGCTTGGTCGGACAGAGGTACCAAGAGACCCAGTACTTC. This encodes CASSLVGQRYQETQYF.